Presented here are 18 T cell receptor beta chains from one specimen sequenced in a study of CD8 T cells in ankylosing spondylitis. TCRdb used MiXCR to reprocess the 5' RACE reads, holding one entry per CDR3 protein. The sample shows some 800,000 distinct CDR3 sequences, around 11% of them seen only once. Their specific antigens are unknown. Study-level results: A motif in TCR beta, a set of several highly homologous variants, appeared characteristic of ankylosing spondylitis blood.

The specimen was blood, either unsorted or a sorted T cell fraction (not recorded which). Source of these receptors: a male donor with ankylosing spondylitis.

This chain uses TRBV6-6 with TRBJ1-1; D is possibly TRBD1 (5 bases). Trimming took 10 bases from V and 2 from J, leaving 14 bases between them. The CDR3 is 13 residues long. CDR1 and CDR2 from the germline V gene are MNHNY and SVGAGI (reference sequence). This CDR3 is CATKQDPNTEAFF. CDR3 DNA: TGTGCCACCAAACAGGACCCAAACACTGAAGCTTTCTTT.

At least ten counts were recorded for this clonotype. The V gene is TRBV12-3 or TRBV12-4, the J gene TRBJ2-1; 9 bases map to TRBD1. Trimming took 3 bases from V and 7 from J; bases not matched to a gene: 7. This CDR3 is built from 15 residues. The CDR3 region is CASSFRDRDMNEQFF. The CDR3, as DNA: TGTGCCAGCAGTTTTAGGGACAGGGATATGAATGAGCAGTTCTTC.

This clonotype was seen a few times. V usage is TRBV29-1 and J usage is TRBJ1-5; D unresolved. The V end lost 6 bases, the J end lost 3 bases, and 12 bases lay between the germline ends. The germline V gene encodes CDR1 SQVTM and CDR2 ANQGSEA. The CDR3 length is 13 residues. The CDR3 sequence: CSVRVDTNQPQHF. Written as DNA, the CDR3 is TGCAGCGTGCGGGTAGATACCAATCAGCCCCAGCATTTT. Variable domain in full (rest from reference TRBV29-1 and TRBJ1-5): SAVISQKPSRDICQRGTSLTIQCQVDSQVTMMFWYRQQPGQSLTLIATANQGSEATYESGFVIDKFPISRPNLTFSTLTVSNMSPEDSSIYLCSVRVDTNQPQHFGDGTRLSIL.

The V call is TRBV5-1, the J call TRBJ1-2; D unclear. Per germline, CDR1 SGHRS and CDR2 YFSETQ. Trimming cost V 0 bases and J 2 bases, with 11 bases left between them. The CDR3 sequence is 15 residues long. CDR3 sequence: CASSLAYSGNYGYTF. The CDR3 DNA sequence: TGCGCCAGCAGCTTGGCCTACAGCGGGAACTATGGCTACACCTTC.

V is TRBV11-2 and J is TRBJ2-1; 13 nucleotides agree with TRBD2. CDR1 and CDR2 (germline): SGHAT, FQNNGV. This CDR3 has 16 residues. The junction had 9 bases not matched to a gene; V was cut back by 3 bases and J by 10 bases. CDR3 protein: CASSLGLAGSYGEQFF. For the CDR3, the DNA is TGTGCCAGCAGCTTGGGACTAGCGGGAAGTTACGGGGAGCAGTTCTTC.

This clonotype was detected a few times. The V and J genes are TRBV6-2 or TRBV6-3 and TRBJ1-5, with D uncertain. The V gene lost 6 bases and the J gene lost 1 base, with 16 bases spanning the gap. CDR1 and CDR2 from the germline V gene are MNHEY and SVGEGT. The CDR3 runs to 16 residues. The CDR3 sequence: CASSIFSGLSNQPQHF. The CDR3 DNA follows: TGTGCCAGCAGCATATTCTCTGGGTTGAGCAATCAGCCCCAGCATTTT.

The chain uses TRBV20-1 and TRBJ2-1; TRBD2 matches 10 bases. Trimming took 5 bases from V and 9 from J; bases not matched to a gene: 10. The CDR3 has 14 residues. The V gene's germline CDR1 is DFQATT and CDR2 SNEGSKA (reference sequence). CDR3 residues: CSAVKREGRSEQFF. The CDR3 DNA sequence: TGCAGTGCTGTGAAGCGGGAGGGCCGGAGTGAGCAGTTCTTC.

This clonotype was seen a few times. This sequence joins TRBV6-6 and TRBJ1-1; D is unresolved. This CDR3 comprises 13 residues. Per germline, CDR1 MNHNY and CDR2 SVGAGI (reference sequence). V was shortened by 6 bases and J by 5 bases, with 13 bases between the two germline ends. CDR3 region: CASRGQRFTEAFF. CDR3 sequence (DNA): TGTGCCAGCAGAGGCCAGCGATTTACTGAAGCTTTCTTT.

The chain employs TRBV7-2 and TRBJ1-2; 8 nucleotides align to TRBD1. Trimming cost V 1 base and J 7 bases; bases outside gene matches: 8. CDR1 and CDR2 (germline): SGHTA, FQGNSA. The CDR3 is 15 residues long. CDR3: CASSLGSRTGSGYTF. The CDR3, as DNA: TGTGCCAGCAGCTTAGGATCGCGGACAGGGTCTGGCTACACCTTC.

This clonotype showed up just a few times. The J gene is TRBJ2-7, the V gene TRBV20-1; 9 bases agree with TRBD2. With 5 bases clipped from V and 5 bases from J, the junction kept 13 bases outside the gene matches. The V gene's germline CDR1 is DFQATT and CDR2 SNEGSKA (reference sequence). CDR3 length equals 15 residues. DNA of the CDR3: TGCAGTGCTGCTAGCGGGGAAGCGCTCCTAGACGAGCAGTACTTC. This gives the protein CSAASGEALLDEQYF.

This clonotype appeared a few times. V is TRBV4-3 and J is TRBJ2-3, with a weak D call TRBD1 (6 bases). The CDR3 spans 20 residues. Germline V gene sequence: CDR1 LGHNA, CDR2 YSLEER. V was pared by 4 bases and J by 2 bases, with 28 bases between. CDR3 in DNA: TGCGCCAGCAGCCGAGTGACAGGTGGTCCGTCTCATATCCACACAGATACGCAGTATTTT. Translated, it gives CASSRVTGGPSHIHTDTQYF.

The rearrangement uses TRBV4-1 and TRBJ2-1; D is undetermined. Germline loops: CDR1 MGHRA, CDR2 YSYEKL. CDR3 length: 14 amino acids. Trimming took off 2 bases at V and 5 bases at J, with 10 bases between the two ends. This CDR3 reads CASSQISVNNEQFF. CDR3 nucleotide sequence: TGCGCCAGCAGCCAAATCTCCGTCAACAATGAGCAGTTCTTC.

Note on this clonotype: An end of the junction does not agree with germline; a read error may underlie this. V is TRBV7-7 and J is TRBJ2-7; D is unresolved. Per the germline V gene, CDR1 is SSHAT and CDR2 is FNYEAQ (reference sequence). This CDR3 has 14 residues. The CDR3, as DNA: TGTGCTAGCAGCTTAGACATGCGCTCCTACGAGCAGTACTTC. Protein sequence: CASSLDMRSYEQYF.

The chain combines TRBV20-1 with TRBJ1-3; D uncertain. The CDR3 runs 15 residues. CDR1 is DFQATT, CDR2 SNEGSKA, per germline (reference sequence). Trimming cost V 0 bases and J 0 bases, with 9 bases left between them. CDR3 bases: TGCAGTGCTAGAGATGTCAGTTCCTCTGGAAACACCATATATTTT. This gives the protein CSARDVSSSGNTIYF.

This clonotype was picked up a small number of times. The chain recombines TRBV7-2 with TRBJ2-7; weak D call: TRBD2 (5 bases). V was trimmed by 5 bases and J by 4 bases, leaving 9 bases between them. In germline, CDR1 is SGHTA, CDR2 FQGNSA. The CDR3 loop spans 12 amino acids. CDR3 coding DNA: TGTGCCAGCAGCCCTAGGGAGTACGAGCAGTACTTC. It yields the protein CASSPREYEQYF.

This clonotype was found a few times. V is TRBV20-1 and J is TRBJ2-3; 10 bases match TRBD2. Trimming cost V 3 bases and J 4 bases; bases outside gene matches: 10. Germline loops: CDR1 DFQATT, CDR2 SNEGSKA (reference sequence). The CDR3 runs to 16 residues. The CDR3 reads CSASSSGRTDADTQYF. The CDR3 nucleotides are TGCAGTGCTAGTTCTAGCGGGAGAACCGACGCAGATACGCAGTATTTT.

This clonotype was observed at least ten times. This chain joins TRBV6-2 or TRBV6-3 and TRBJ1-5; D is ambiguous. The CDR3 totals 13 residues. V was clipped by 0 bases and J by 9 bases, with 9 bases between them. Looked up from germline, CDR1 is MNHEY and CDR2 is SVGEGT. CDR3 coding DNA: TGTGCCAGCAGTTACTCTCAAGGCGGGCCCCAGCATTTT. As protein: CASSYSQGGPQHF.

This clonotype was seen ten or more times. J is TRBJ2-1 and V is TRBV20-1, with TRBD2 matching 16 bases. The V and J ends lost 1 base and 0 bases, in that order; junction bases with no gene match: 12. Germline V gene lookup returns CDR1 DFQATT and CDR2 SNEGSKA (reference sequence). This CDR3 comprises 21 residues. CDR3 in DNA: TGCAGTGCTAGAGGTCTGGATACGGGACTAGCGGGAGGGCCCTCCTACAATGAGCAGTTCTTC. This encodes CSARGLDTGLAGGPSYNEQFF.